This is a list of T cell receptor beta chains from one sample in a study of response to subunit inactivated influenza vaccine. TCRdb analysed the RT-PCR reads with MiXCR anew, one entry per CDR3 protein. The sample holds about 780,000 distinct CDR3 sequences, roughly 20% seen once. The sample here was PBMCs from blood, taken roughly 5 days after vaccination. All receptors come from a man aged 45-65 years who received an inactivated influenza vaccine. Both conserved end residues are part of each CDR3. Each record gives: D gene, clone size, J gene, V gene, CDR3 DNA, CDR3 protein. D genes are given only for firm matches. A row's size may be missing; if present it is once, few, many or a size class.

>.|few|TRBJ2-3|TRBV27
TGTGCCAGCAGTTTATCTCGGATTGATACGCAGTATTTT
CASSLSRIDTQYF
>.|few|TRBJ2-7|TRBV3-1
TGTGCCAGCAGCCGTACGCCCGGGGTTTTCACCTACGAGCAGTACTTC
CASSRTPGVFTYEQYF
>.|many|TRBJ1-2|TRBV7-8
TGTGCCAGCAGCTTAGAGCGATACGGTGGCGGCTACACCTTC
CASSLERYGGGYTF
>TRBD1|.|TRBJ2-1|TRBV6-5
TGTGCCAGCAGTTACGGTGCAGGGGGTGAGCAGTTCTTC
CASSYGAGGEQFF
>.|.|TRBJ1-2|TRBV7-9
TGTGCCAGCAGCCTGACGGGGGGCTTGGTCGATGGCTACACCTTC
CASSLTGGLVDGYTF
>.|.|TRBJ2-7|TRBV6-2/TRBV6-3
TGTGCCAGCAGTATAGCCGGGACCTTGCGGCTCGAGCAGTACTTC
CASSIAGTLRLEQYF
>.|few|TRBJ2-7|TRBV11-2
TGTGCCAGCAGCCCGATGCGGGCTCCCGCCTACGAGCAGTACTTC
CASSPMRAPAYEQYF
>TRBD2|few|TRBJ2-1|TRBV9
TGTGCCAGCAGCCCCCGAGGCGGGGGTGGACTAGCGGGAACTAGTGAGCAGTTCTTC
CASSPRGGGGLAGTSEQFF
>.|.|TRBJ1-3|TRBV12-3/TRBV12-4
TGTGCCAGCAGAAGTTCGACTGGGAAGGTGACCGGGAACACCATATATTTT
CASRSSTGKVTGNTIYF
>TRBD1|few|TRBJ1-1|TRBV12-3/TRBV12-4
TGTGCCAGCAGCCCTCAGACAGGGCTCACTGAAGCTTTCTTT
CASSPQTGLTEAFF
>.|.|TRBJ2-7|TRBV6-1
TGTGCCAGCAGTGTGGGGACGGTGCGGGACTACGAGCAGTACTTC
CASSVGTVRDYEQYF
>.|few|TRBJ2-2|TRBV6-5
TGTGCCAGCAGTTACACACAGGGTGCCGGGGAGCTGTTTTTT
CASSYTQGAGELFF